The 21 T cell receptor beta chains presented below share a single source sample, sequenced in a study of T cell responses to AZD1222 COVID-19 vaccine. Libraries were prepared by immunoSEQ multiplex PCR; TCRdb keeps only in-frame clonotypes and omits some of them. In the table there are over 100,000 clones, about 85% of which are singletons. The sample in question was peripheral blood, obtained on day 0 of AZD1222 vaccination. The source is an adult in good health.

This clone was seen a few times. The chain combines TRBV4-3 with TRBJ2-1, with TRBD1 identical over 12 bases. Germline CDR1 is LGHNA and CDR2 is YSLEER. This CDR3 spans 15 amino acids. J was trimmed by 9 bases and V by 3 bases; bases with no gene match: 6. The CDR3 sequence: CASSQRDRGRGEQFF. The DNA for the CDR3 is TGCGCCAGCAGCCAGAGGGACAGGGGGCGAGGTGAGCAGTTCTTC.

The genes are TRBV5-1 and TRBJ2-1; D gene unclear. Per germline, CDR1 SGHRS and CDR2 YFSETQ. There are 11 residues in the CDR3. V was cut by 0 bases and J by 6 bases, with 1 base left in between. The CDR3 DNA reads as TGCGCCAGCAGCTTGGCCAATGAGCAGTTCTTC. Its protein product is CASSLANEQFF.

This clone has a single count. The chain uses TRBV3-1 (or the pseudogene TRBV3-2) and TRBJ2-1; TRBD2 is a possible D gene (5 bases). The CDR3 is 17 amino acids. Trimming took off 0 bases at V and 8 bases at J, with 20 bases between the two ends. CDR1 is LGHDT and CDR2 is YNNKEL in the germline V gene (reference sequence). CDR3 DNA: TGTGCCAGCAGCCAAGATCCAAGGGCCTCCCACGGGGATGAGCAGTTCTTC. Translated, it gives CASSQDPRASHGDEQFF.

The J gene is TRBJ2-1, the V gene TRBV11-1; D is possibly TRBD1 (6 bases). V was trimmed by 1 base and J by 9 bases, leaving 7 bases between them. The CDR3 loop spans 12 amino acids. The V gene's germline CDR1 is SGHAT and CDR2 FQDESV (reference sequence). The CDR3 sequence: CASSLEGGEQFF. The DNA for the CDR3 is TGTGCCAGCAGCTTAGAAGGGGGTGAGCAGTTCTTC.

The chain recombines TRBV27 with TRBJ2-3, with D perhaps TRBD2 (6 bases). This CDR3 is built from 13 residues. V lost 6 bases, J lost 2 bases, and 9 bases lay in between. Germline CDR1 reads MNHEY; CDR2 reads SMNVEV (reference sequence). CDR3 bases: TGTGCCAGCAGCCGCGGGAACACAGATACGCAGTATTTT. The encoded protein is CASSRGNTDTQYF.

This chain uses TRBV6-5 with TRBJ1-4; D perhaps matches TRBD1 (6 bases). Germline V gene data show CDR1 as MNHEY and CDR2 as SVGAGI. This CDR3 comprises 14 residues. V lost 4 bases and J lost 6, with 12 bases in between. The CDR3 DNA sequence: TGTGCCAGCAGTTCGCGAGGGGGTGATGAAAAACTGTTTTTT. This translates into CASSSRGGDEKLFF.

Regarding this clone: One end of the junction is discordant with germline, which a read error may explain. The chain recombines TRBV3-1 (or the pseudogene TRBV3-2) with TRBJ1-4; D gene unclear. This CDR3 has 13 residues. The germline V gene encodes CDR1 LGHDT and CDR2 YNNKEL (reference sequence). The CDR3 protein is CASSEETNEKLFF. In nucleotides, the CDR3 is TGTGCCAGCAGCGAAGAAACTAATGAAAAACTGTTTTTT.

V gene TRBV5-6 combines with J gene TRBJ1-4; D is unclear. CDR3 length: 15 residues. V lost 2 bases and J 5 bases, leaving 13 bases between the germline ends. Germline-derived CDR1 and CDR2 are SGHDT and YYEEEE. As DNA, the CDR3 is TGTGCCAGCAGCTTATTTGGGAGGGAAAATGAAAAACTGTTTTTT. Its protein is CASSLFGRENEKLFF.

J is TRBJ2-1 and V is TRBV9, with no clear D. This CDR3 contains 16 residues. The germline V gene encodes CDR1 SGDLS and CDR2 YYNGEE. The V gene lost 1 base and the J gene lost 2 bases, with 13 bases spanning the gap. The CDR3 protein is CASSVTPLFPYNEQFF. The CDR3 DNA is TGTGCCAGCAGCGTAACGCCGTTATTCCCCTACAATGAGCAGTTCTTC.

This clone has just one count. This chain connects TRBV10-3 to TRBJ1-3, with TRBD1 as a possible D gene (5 bases). Deletions cut 4 bases from V and 0 bases from J, with 16 bases between. There are 17 residues in the CDR3. Germline V CDR1 and CDR2: ENHRY, SYGVKD. The CDR3 region is CAISVGTATFSGNTIYF. For the CDR3, the DNA is TGTGCCATCAGTGTTGGGACTGCGACCTTCTCTGGAAACACCATATATTTT.

The rearrangement joins TRBV6-4 to TRBJ2-1, with 8 bases identical to TRBD2. The junction had 13 bases not matched to a gene; V was cut back by 6 bases and J by 6 bases. Germline values: CDR1 MRHNA, CDR2 SNTAGT. This CDR3 region has 16 residues. The CDR3 nucleotides read TGTGCCAGCAGCCCACAACCGGGACTAGTCATCAATGAGCAGTTCTTC. This gives the protein CASSPQPGLVINEQFF.

The rearrangement links TRBV10-1 to TRBJ2-5, with 8 nucleotides matching TRBD1. Trimming removed 4 bases from V and 0 bases from J; junction bases left unmatched: 4. This CDR3 is 15 amino acids long. Germline CDR1 is WNHNN and CDR2 is SYGVQD (reference sequence). The CDR3 DNA reads TGCGCCAGCAGTGGTTTACAGGGGGACCAAGAGACCCAGTACTTC. Its translation is CASSGLQGDQETQYF.

The chain joins TRBV5-1 to TRBJ2-7; possible D gene TRBD1, 5 bases. The germline CDR1 and CDR2 sequences are SGHRS and YFSETQ. This CDR3 is built from 14 residues. Trimming removed 0 bases from V and 5 bases from J, with 12 bases in between. CDR3: CASSLGRVGNEQYF. Written as DNA, the CDR3 is TGCGCCAGCAGCTTGGGCAGGGTCGGCAACGAGCAGTACTTC. Together with reference TRBV5-1 and TRBJ2-7, the CDR3 gives the full variable domain: KAGVTQTPRYLIKTRGQQVTLSCSPISGHRSVSWYQQTPGQGLQFLFEYFSETQRNKGNFPGRFSGRQFSNSRSEMNVSTLELGDSALYLCASSLGRVGNEQYFGPGTRLTVT.

Only one count was recorded for this clone. CDR3 region: CASSYGPPTLYEQYF. The CDR3 bases are TGTGCCAGCAGTTATGGTCCCCCTACACTCTACGAGCAGTACTTC. The V gene is TRBV6-5, the J gene TRBJ2-7; D is unresolved. This CDR3 is 15 amino acids long. CDR1 is MNHEY and CDR2 is SVGAGI in the germline V gene. Trimming cost V 3 bases and J 3 bases, with 15 bases left between them.

The V call is TRBV7-9, the J call TRBJ1-2; D not certain. V was shortened by 1 base and J by 4 bases, with 13 bases between the two germline ends. Germline assignment: CDR1 SEHNR and CDR2 FQNEAQ (reference sequence). The CDR3 covers 15 residues. The DNA for the CDR3 is TGTGCCAGCAGCTTAGGCCCGGCCACGGCCTATGGCTACACCTTC. Its translation is CASSLGPATAYGYTF.

This chain joins TRBV28 and TRBJ1-6, with unresolved D. Germline V CDR1 and CDR2: MDHEN, SYDVKM. The CDR3 has 15 residues. V shed 3 bases and J shed 6 bases, with 12 bases lying between them. CDR3 loop: CASSLRFRGNSPLHF. The CDR3 DNA sequence: TGTGCCAGCAGTTTGAGGTTTAGAGGTAATTCACCCCTCCACTTT.

The chain links TRBV6-6 to TRBJ2-7; 8 nucleotides line up with TRBD2. CDR3 length: 14 residues. V shed 0 bases and J 7 bases; nucleotides not matched to a gene: 5. Germline V gives CDR1 MNHNY, CDR2 SVGAGI (reference sequence). CDR3 sequence reads: CASSYSWPSGEQYF. The CDR3 DNA reads TGTGCCAGCAGTTACTCGTGGCCTAGCGGGGAGCAGTACTTC.

The genes are TRBV5-1 and TRBJ1-1; no reliable D call. From germline, CDR1 is SGHRS and CDR2 YFSETQ. This CDR3 has 14 residues. V dropped 4 bases and J dropped 2 bases, with 12 bases sitting between them. DNA of the CDR3: TGCGCCAGCAGCGTCTACACCGCAAACACTGAAGCTTTCTTT. Residues: CASSVYTANTEAFF.

The V gene is TRBV10-2, the J gene TRBJ1-2, with D uncertain. Between the trimmed V and J ends, which lost 4 bases and 4 bases, there was a span of 10 bases. CDR1 and CDR2 from the germline V gene are WSHSY and SAAADI. The CDR3 runs 13 residues. The CDR3 is CASSGTLSYGYTF. For the CDR3, the DNA is TGCGCCAGCAGTGGAACTCTCTCCTATGGCTACACCTTC.

The CDR3 protein is CAWNTPGLAGDEQFF. The CDR3 coding sequence is TGTGCCTGGAACACCCCAGGACTAGCGGGGGACGAGCAGTTCTTC. The chain recombines TRBV30 with TRBJ2-1; 13 nucleotides line up with TRBD2. V dropped 4 bases and J dropped 10; count of bases not matched to a gene: 10. The germline V gene has CDR1 GTSNPN and CDR2 SVGIG (reference sequence). The CDR3 totals 15 residues. The full variable domain, with the rest looked up from reference TRBV30 and TRBJ2-1, is SQTIHQWPATLVQPVGSPLSLECTVEGTSNPNLYWYRQAAGRGLQLLFYSVGIGQISSEVPQNLSASRPQDRQFILSSKKLLLSDSGFYLCAWNTPGLAGDEQFFGPGTRLTVL.

The chain joins TRBV2 to TRBJ1-3; D is possibly TRBD1 (5 bases). From germline, CDR1 is SNHLY and CDR2 FYNNEI. The ends were cut back, 6 bases at V and 4 bases at J, with 19 bases in the middle. The CDR3 runs to 16 residues. The CDR3 is CASRGDPRFGGNTIYF. In nucleotides, the CDR3 is TGTGCCAGCAGGGGGGACCCCCGATTTGGGGGAAACACCATATATTTT.